The T cell receptor beta chain under discussion was sequenced for a study of blood T cell repertoires in COVID-19. For the study at large: Sites across the United States, Italy and Spain contributed samples from acute and convalescent COVID-19. The cDNA or gDNA used as material had been derived from T cells, B-cell-depleted T cells, or PBMCs.

The ends lost 4 bases at V and 5 bases at J; junction bases unmatched: 16. Germline V CDR1 and CDR2: SSHAT, FNYEAQ (reference sequence). The CDR3 covers 17 residues. Per the original methods: How many nucleated cells were present was estimated from reference gene primer amplification. Clones were read by immunoSEQ multiplex PCR, and TCRdb kept only the in-frame ones, dropping some. The DNA gave D and trimming, while V, J and clone size come from that table. The table includes 410,000 or so clones, roughly 90% detected once. This receptor was identified in a woman in her 30s with active or convalescent COVID-19. The chain links TRBV7-7 to TRBJ2-5; 7 bases agree with TRBD2. Sequenced: peripheral blood. CDR3 nucleotide sequence: TGTGCCAGCAGCTCCAACCCCTGGGGGAGGGATCGGGAGACCCAGTACTTC. Encoded protein: CASSSNPWGRDRETQYF.